Given below is one T cell receptor (beta chain) in context. Its target is unknown. The CDR3 is made up of 17 amino acids. Germline lookup yields CDR1 SGHVS and CDR2 FQNEAQ. Trimming shortened V by 0 bases and J by 2 bases, and 16 bases separated the two germline ends. Single viable CD3+CD4+CD8-CD45RO+ cells were sorted as the memory CD4+ T cells. Serum IgG to CMV pp150, pp28, p38 and p52 defined serostatus. The data were obtained in a study of memory CD4+ T cells and cytomegalovirus serostatus. Study-level background: This sample comes from healthy Belgian adults, eight to ten CMV seropositive, about 25 seronegative.

Study conclusions and caveats: CD4+ memory repertoires contained about 40% of the roughly 160 reported CMV TCRbeta sequences. Suggested: most of the CMV-linked TCR signature lies in CD4+ memory cells.

Assay used: immunoSEQ multiplex PCR; TCRdb lists only in-frame clones, some missing. The sample contains approximately 27,000 clones, roughly 76% of which appear only once. Sequencing was performed on memory CD4+ T cells from blood. This clonotype originated in an adult in good health and CMV-seronegative. The chain is built from TRBV7-8 and TRBJ1-1; D gene unclear. The chain's CDR3 is CASSLARGPGGNTEAFF. DNA of the CDR3: TGTGCCAGCAGCTTAGCGAGAGGGCCGGGAGGAAACACTGAAGCTTTCTTT.